This T cell receptor beta chain was sequenced in a study of PD-1 blockade in classical Hodgkin lymphoma. Time point meaning: cycle 4 day 1 (C4D1), after 6 weeks of nivolumab. Each of the patients experienced relapse following autologous stem cell transplantation, and their brentuximab vedotin exposure differed. Study-wide results and limits: What drove the repertoire differences, possibly disease activity or prior therapy, has not been defined. Patients who responded completely had about the same baseline diversity as newly diagnosed patients.

In regard to this clone: Its specificity is not known.

The V and J ends lost 5 bases and 7 bases respectively, with 11 bases between them. There are 12 residues in the CDR3. Per the germline V gene, CDR1 is LNHDA and CDR2 is SQIVND (reference sequence). Here immunoSEQ multiplex PCR was the method, and the copy in TCRdb shows in-frame clones only, minus some. The sample shows about 20,000 clones, 76% of them seen only once. The rearrangement uses TRBV19 and TRBJ1-2, with D tentatively TRBD1 (6 bases). This specimen consisted of peripheral blood mononuclear cells (PBMCs), obtained before the fourth cycle of nivolumab. The receptor was derived from a human donor with classical Hodgkin lymphoma. The chain's CDR3 is CASSPGVGGYTF. CDR3 nucleotide sequence: TGTGCCAGTAGTCCAGGGGTAGGTGGCTACACCTTC.